These T cell receptor beta chains were read from a single sample in a study of T-cell memory formation after mild COVID-19. Each CDR3 protein is one row after TCRdb ran MiXCR on the 5' RACE reads. Among 350,000 to 500,000 distinct CDR3 sequences listed, about a quarter were seen once. The material sequenced was PBMCs or a T cell subset sorted from them (not recorded which). These receptors all stem from an adult woman who had mild COVID-19 (a few samples of this study predate the infection). Cell type and time point are not known. The CDR3 runs from the conserved cysteine through the conserved F or W. The D gene is left open where the match is weak. Size tells how often a clone was seen (once, few, many) or the class of an expanded clone, and some rows leave it out.

d_call	j_call	v_call	clone_size	cdr3_nt	cdr3_aa
NA	TRBJ2-1	TRBV24-1	NA	TGTGCCACCAGTCAGGTCTACAATGAGCAGTTCTTC	CATSQVYNEQFF
TRBD2	TRBJ2-1	TRBV30	NA	TGTGCCTGGAGTGTTAGCGGGGCCTACAATGAGCAGTTCTTC	CAWSVSGAYNEQFF
NA	TRBJ1-2	TRBV4-3	NA	TGCGCCAGCAGCCAAGATCAGGGAAGAGGCTATGGCTACACCTTC	CASSQDQGRGYGYTF
NA	TRBJ2-7	TRBV11-3	NA	TGTGCCAGCAGCTCGGGACTTACCCTTTACGAGCAGTACTTC	CASSSGLTLYEQYF
NA	TRBJ2-2	TRBV4-1	NA	TGCGCCAGCAGCCAAGCTTCGGGGCCCGTGGAGCTGTTTTTT	CASSQASGPVELFF
NA	TRBJ2-7	TRBV4-2	few	TGTGCCAGCAGCCAAGGATCAGAGATCTACGAGCAGTACTTC	CASSQGSEIYEQYF
NA	TRBJ2-7	TRBV7-9	NA	TGTGCCAGCAGCGGGGCCACCTACGAGCAGTACTTC	CASSGATYEQYF
NA	TRBJ2-7	TRBV6-5	few	TGTGCCAGCAGATCGCCGGGACTCCTGTCGGAGCAGTACTTC	CASRSPGLLSEQYF
NA	TRBJ2-7	TRBV29-1	NA	TGCAGCGTCTTGATCCCCGCTGGGCAGTACTTC	CSVLIPAGQYF
NA	TRBJ1-4	TRBV19	NA	TGTGCCAGTAGTATCGGGGCAGCTAATGAAAAACTGTTTTTT	CASSIGAANEKLFF
NA	TRBJ2-7	TRBV29-1	few	TGCAGCGTTGAGGTTGAATGGGACTACGAGCAGTACTTC	CSVEVEWDYEQYF
NA	TRBJ2-7	TRBV4-3	few	TGCGCCAGCAGCCAAGATCTGAGGGGTAGCGGCTACGAGCAGTACTTC	CASSQDLRGSGYEQYF
NA	TRBJ2-7	TRBV7-2	few	TGTGCCAGCAGCTGGCCGCCAGGCAGCGCCGGCCACGAGCAGTACTTC	CASSWPPGSAGHEQYF
NA	TRBJ1-5	TRBV7-2	NA	TGTGCCAGCAGCTTAGTGGGGGGCAAGGGCAATCAGCCCCAGCATTTT	CASSLVGGKGNQPQHF
TRBD1	TRBJ2-2	TRBV5-4	NA	TGTGCCAGCAGAGAGAACAGGGGAACCGGGGAGCTGTTTTTT	CASRENRGTGELFF
TRBD1	TRBJ2-1	TRBV5-1	few	TGCGCCAGCAGCTTAATCAACAGGGGGGATGCTGAGCAGTTCTTC	CASSLINRGDAEQFF
NA	TRBJ2-6	TRBV9	NA	TGTGCCAGCAGCCACCCCCTCGTCTCTGGGGCCAACGTCCTGACTTTC	CASSHPLVSGANVLTF
NA	TRBJ2-7	TRBV5-1	NA	TGCGCCAGCAGCTTGGACGGGGCTAGGGGAGGCTACGAGCAGTACTTC	CASSLDGARGGYEQYF
TRBD2	TRBJ2-1	TRBV25-1	NA	TGTGCCAGCAGTGAAGCTAGCGGGGGGGACTACAATGAGCAGTTCTTC	CASSEASGGDYNEQFF
TRBD2	TRBJ2-5	TRBV5-1	many	TGCGCCAGCAGCTTGGAGACTAGCGCTGTGGAGACCCAGTACTTC	CASSLETSAVETQYF
NA	TRBJ1-3	TRBV9	NA	TGTGCCAGCAGCGTAGAGATCAGCTCTGGAAACACCATATATTTT	CASSVEISSGNTIYF
NA	TRBJ2-7	TRBV29-1	few	TGCAGCGTTGAAGATCGTAACGAGCAGTACTTC	CSVEDRNEQYF
TRBD2	TRBJ2-1	TRBV7-3	few	TGTGCCAGCAGCTTAACGGCGCGGGGGGTGAATGAGCAGTTCTTC	CASSLTARGVNEQFF
NA	TRBJ2-5	TRBV7-2	NA	TGTGCCAGCGAGGTTGGGCGGGAATGGGAGACCCAGTACTTC	CASEVGREWETQYF
NA	TRBJ1-5	TRBV6-2/TRBV6-3	few	TGTGCCAGCAGTACTTCTTTTCGGGGGGGTGTTGGTCAGCCCCAGCATTTT	CASSTSFRGGVGQPQHF
NA	TRBJ1-5	TRBV5-5	NA	TGTGCCAGCAGCTTGGTGGCAACCCGTTTGCAGCCCCAGCATTTT	CASSLVATRLQPQHF
NA	TRBJ2-1	TRBV18	NA	TGTGCCAGCTCACCAGCCTCGGGGTATGGGCAGTTCTTC	CASSPASGYGQFF
NA	TRBJ2-2	TRBV7-8	few	TGTGCCAGCAGCATGCTACAGGGACGCGCCGGGGAGCTGTTTTTT	CASSMLQGRAGELFF